This section outlines one T cell receptor (beta chain) sequence together with its context. The sample originates from a study of blood T cell repertoires in COVID-19. At the level of the study: Some COVID-19 samples were acute and others convalescent; all came from the United States, Italy and Spain. PBMCs, B-cell-depleted T cells, or T cells were the source of the cDNA or gDNA that made up the material.

This CDR3 has 13 amino acids. Germline V gene lookup returns CDR1 LGHDT and CDR2 YNNKEL (reference sequence). V shed 1 base and J shed 8 bases, with 11 bases lying between them. Methods used by the authors: Researchers report that nucleated cell counts were estimated from reference gene primer amplification. Clones were read by immunoSEQ multiplex PCR, and TCRdb kept only the in-frame ones, dropping some. V, J and clone size were drawn from that table, and D and trimming were deduced from the DNA. The sample holds 150,000 to 200,000 clones, 88% seen once. The TCR originated in a man between 60 and 75 years old with acute or convalescent COVID-19. The chain carries TRBV3-1 (or the pseudogene TRBV3-2) and TRBJ1-2; D perhaps matches TRBD1 (5 bases). The sequencing sample was made of peripheral blood. CDR3 protein: CASSQAGLGGYTF. As DNA, the CDR3 is TGTGCCAGCAGCCAAGCAGGGCTCGGGGGCTACACCTTC.